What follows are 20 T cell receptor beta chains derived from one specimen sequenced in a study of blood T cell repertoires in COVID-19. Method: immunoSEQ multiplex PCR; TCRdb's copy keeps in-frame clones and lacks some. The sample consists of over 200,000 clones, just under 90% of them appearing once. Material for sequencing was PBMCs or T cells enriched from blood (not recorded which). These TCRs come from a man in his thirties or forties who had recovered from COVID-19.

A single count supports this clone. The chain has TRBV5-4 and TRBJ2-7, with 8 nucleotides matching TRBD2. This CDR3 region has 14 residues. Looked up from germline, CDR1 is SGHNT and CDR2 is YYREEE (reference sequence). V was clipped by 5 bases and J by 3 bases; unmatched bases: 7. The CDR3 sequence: CASRRGLDHYEQYF. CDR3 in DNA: TGTGCCAGCAGAAGGGGACTAGACCACTACGAGCAGTACTTC. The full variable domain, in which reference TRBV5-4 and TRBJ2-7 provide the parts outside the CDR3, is ETGVTQSPTHLIKTRGQQVTLRCSSQSGHNTVSWYQQALGQGPQFIFQYYREEENGRGNFPPRFSGLQFPNYSSELNVNALELDDSALYLCASRRGLDHYEQYFGPGTRLTVT.

The CDR3 here is CASSFLWPETGVEETQYF. The CDR3 nucleotides are TGTGCCAGCAGCTTCCTTTGGCCAGAGACGGGGGTAGAAGAGACCCAGTACTTC. The chain employs TRBV7-2 and TRBJ2-5, with D possibly being TRBD2 (6 bases). The CDR3 contains 18 residues. The V end was cut by 3 bases, the J end by 3 bases, with 23 bases between. Germline V lookup: CDR1 SGHTA, CDR2 FQGNSA.

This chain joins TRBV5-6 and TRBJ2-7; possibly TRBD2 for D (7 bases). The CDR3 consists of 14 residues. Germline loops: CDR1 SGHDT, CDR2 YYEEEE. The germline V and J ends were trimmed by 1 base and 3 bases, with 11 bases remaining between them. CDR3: CASSLLGGDYEQYF. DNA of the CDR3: TGTGCCAGCAGCTTGTTAGGGGGGGACTACGAGCAGTACTTC.

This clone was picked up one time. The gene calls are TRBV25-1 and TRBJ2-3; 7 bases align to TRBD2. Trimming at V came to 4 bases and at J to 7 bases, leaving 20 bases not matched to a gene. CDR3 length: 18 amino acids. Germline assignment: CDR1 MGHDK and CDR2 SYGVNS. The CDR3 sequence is CASSAPLGGGSFGYTQYF. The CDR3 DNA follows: TGTGCCAGCAGTGCCCCCCTTGGGGGAGGGTCCTTCGGGTATACGCAGTATTTT.

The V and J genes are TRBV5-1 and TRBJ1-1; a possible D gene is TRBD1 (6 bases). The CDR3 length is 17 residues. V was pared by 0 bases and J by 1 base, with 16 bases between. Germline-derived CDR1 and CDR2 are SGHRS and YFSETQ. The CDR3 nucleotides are TGCGCCAGCAGCTTGGGAGGACAGCTGTTCGGGAACACTGAAGCTTTCTTT. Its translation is CASSLGGQLFGNTEAFF.

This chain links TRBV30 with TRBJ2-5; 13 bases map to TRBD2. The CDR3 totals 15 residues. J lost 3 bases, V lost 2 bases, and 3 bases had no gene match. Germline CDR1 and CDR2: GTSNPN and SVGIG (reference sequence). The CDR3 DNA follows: TGTGCCTGGAGTATAGGGACTAGCGGGAAAGAGACCCAGTACTTC. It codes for CAWSIGTSGKETQYF. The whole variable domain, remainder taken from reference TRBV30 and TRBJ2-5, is SQTIHQWPATLVQPVGSPLSLECTVEGTSNPNLYWYRQAAGRGLQLLFYSVGIGQISSEVPQNLSASRPQDRQFILSSKKLLLSDSGFYLCAWSIGTSGKETQYFGPGTRLLVL.

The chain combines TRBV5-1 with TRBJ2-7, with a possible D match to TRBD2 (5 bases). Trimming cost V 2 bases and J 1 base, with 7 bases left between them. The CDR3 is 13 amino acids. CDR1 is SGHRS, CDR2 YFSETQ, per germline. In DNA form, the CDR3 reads TGCGCCAGCAGCTTCGGGGTTTCCTACGAGCAGTACTTC. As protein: CASSFGVSYEQYF.

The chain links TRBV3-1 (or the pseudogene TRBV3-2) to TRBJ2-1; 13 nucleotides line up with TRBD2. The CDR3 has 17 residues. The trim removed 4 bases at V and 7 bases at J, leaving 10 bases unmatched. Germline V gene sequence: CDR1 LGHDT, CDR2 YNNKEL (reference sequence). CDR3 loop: CASSRGTSGMNGNEQFF. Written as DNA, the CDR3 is TGTGCCAGCAGCCGGGGGACTAGCGGGATGAATGGGAATGAGCAGTTCTTC.

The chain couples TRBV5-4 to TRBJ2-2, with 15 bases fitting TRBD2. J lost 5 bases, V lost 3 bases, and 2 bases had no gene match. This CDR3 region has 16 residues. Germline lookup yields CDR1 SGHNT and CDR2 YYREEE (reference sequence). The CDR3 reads CASSYGTSGRTGELFF. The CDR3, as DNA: TGTGCCAGCAGCTACGGGACTAGCGGGAGGACCGGGGAGCTGTTTTTT.

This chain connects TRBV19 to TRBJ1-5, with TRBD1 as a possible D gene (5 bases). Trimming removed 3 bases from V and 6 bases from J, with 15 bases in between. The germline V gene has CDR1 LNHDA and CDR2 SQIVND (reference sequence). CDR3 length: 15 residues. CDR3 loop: CASSITARQGQPQHF. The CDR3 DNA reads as TGTGCCAGTAGTATCACGGCCAGGCAGGGTCAGCCCCAGCATTTT.

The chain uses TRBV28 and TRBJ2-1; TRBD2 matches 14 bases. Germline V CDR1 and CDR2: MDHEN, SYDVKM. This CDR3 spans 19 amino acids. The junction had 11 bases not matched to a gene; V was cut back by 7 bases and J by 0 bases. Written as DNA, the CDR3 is TGTGCCAGCACCCCAGGACTAGCGGGAGGAGGCAGCTCCTACAATGAGCAGTTCTTC. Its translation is CASTPGLAGGGSSYNEQFF. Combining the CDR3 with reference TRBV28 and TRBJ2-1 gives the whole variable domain DVKVTQSSRYLVKRTGEKVFLECVQDMDHENMFWYRQDPGLGLRLIYFSYDVKMKEKGDIPEGYSVSREKKERFSLILESASTNQTSMYLCASTPGLAGGGSSYNEQFFGPGTRLTVL.

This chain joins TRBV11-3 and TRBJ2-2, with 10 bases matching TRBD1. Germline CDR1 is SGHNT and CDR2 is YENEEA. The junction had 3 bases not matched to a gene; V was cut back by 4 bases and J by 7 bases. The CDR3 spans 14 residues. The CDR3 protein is CASSWTGGIGELFF. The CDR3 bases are TGTGCCAGCAGCTGGACAGGGGGAATCGGGGAGCTGTTTTTT.

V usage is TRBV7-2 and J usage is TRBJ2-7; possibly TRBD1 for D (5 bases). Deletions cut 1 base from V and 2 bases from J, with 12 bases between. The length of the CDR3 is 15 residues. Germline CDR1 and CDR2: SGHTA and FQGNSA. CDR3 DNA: TGTGCCAGCAGCTTAGAGTCAGGGCCCACCTACGAGCAGTACTTC. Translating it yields CASSLESGPTYEQYF.

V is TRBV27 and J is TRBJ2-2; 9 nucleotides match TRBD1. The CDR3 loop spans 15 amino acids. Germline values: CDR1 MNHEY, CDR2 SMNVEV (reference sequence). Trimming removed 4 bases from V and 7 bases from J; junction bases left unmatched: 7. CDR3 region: CASSSGTGLLGELFF. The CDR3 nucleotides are TGTGCCAGCAGTTCGGGGACAGGGTTACTCGGGGAGCTGTTTTTT.

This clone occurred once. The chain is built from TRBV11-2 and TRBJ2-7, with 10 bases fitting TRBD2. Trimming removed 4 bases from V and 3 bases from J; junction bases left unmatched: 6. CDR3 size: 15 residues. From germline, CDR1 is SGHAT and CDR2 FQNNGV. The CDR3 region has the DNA TGTGCCAGCAGCTCCAAGCGGGGGGGCCACTACGAGCAGTACTTC. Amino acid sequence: CASSSKRGGHYEQYF.

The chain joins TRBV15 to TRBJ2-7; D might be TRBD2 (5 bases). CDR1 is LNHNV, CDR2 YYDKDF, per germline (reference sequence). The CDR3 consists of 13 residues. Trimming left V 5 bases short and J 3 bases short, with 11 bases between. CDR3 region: CATSSGLFYEQYF. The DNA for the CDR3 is TGTGCCACCAGCTCCGGACTTTTCTACGAGCAGTACTTC.

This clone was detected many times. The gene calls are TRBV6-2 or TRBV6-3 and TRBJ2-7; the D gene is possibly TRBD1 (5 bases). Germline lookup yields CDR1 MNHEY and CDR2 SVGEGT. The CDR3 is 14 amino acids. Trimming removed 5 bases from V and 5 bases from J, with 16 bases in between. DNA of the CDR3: TGTGCCAGCAGTAGGGGCCGCGTCTTCCACGAGCAGTACTTC. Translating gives CASSRGRVFHEQYF.

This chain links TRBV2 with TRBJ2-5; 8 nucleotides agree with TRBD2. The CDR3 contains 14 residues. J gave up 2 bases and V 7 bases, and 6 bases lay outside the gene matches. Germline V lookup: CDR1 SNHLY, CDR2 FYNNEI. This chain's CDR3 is CASNERGLQETQYF. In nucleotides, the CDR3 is TGTGCCAGCAATGAGCGGGGGCTACAAGAGACCCAGTACTTC.

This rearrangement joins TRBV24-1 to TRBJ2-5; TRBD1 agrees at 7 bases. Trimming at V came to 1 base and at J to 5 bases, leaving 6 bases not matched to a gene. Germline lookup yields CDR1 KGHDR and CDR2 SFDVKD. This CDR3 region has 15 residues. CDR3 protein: CATSDFNRGLETQYF. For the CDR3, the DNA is TGTGCCACCAGTGATTTTAACAGGGGATTGGAGACCCAGTACTTC.

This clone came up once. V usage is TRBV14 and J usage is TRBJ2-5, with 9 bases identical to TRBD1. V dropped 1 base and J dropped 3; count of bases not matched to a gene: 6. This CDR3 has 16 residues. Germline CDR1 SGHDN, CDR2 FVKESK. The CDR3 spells CASSQVQGALEETQYF. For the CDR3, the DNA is TGTGCCAGCAGCCAAGTACAGGGGGCCCTAGAAGAGACCCAGTACTTC.